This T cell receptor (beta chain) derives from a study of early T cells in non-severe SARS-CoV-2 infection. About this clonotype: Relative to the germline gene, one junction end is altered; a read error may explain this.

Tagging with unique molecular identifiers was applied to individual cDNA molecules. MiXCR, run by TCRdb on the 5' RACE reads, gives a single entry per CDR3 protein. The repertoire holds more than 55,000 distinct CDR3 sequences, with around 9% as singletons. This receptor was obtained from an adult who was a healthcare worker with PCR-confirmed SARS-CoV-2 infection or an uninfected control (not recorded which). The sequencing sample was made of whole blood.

CDR3 in DNA: TGTGCCAGCACCCTTCGGGACAGGGCTAATGAAAAACTGTCTTTT. This encodes CASTLRDRANEKLSF. V usage is TRBV6-6 and J usage is TRBJ1-4, with 9 bases lining up with TRBD1. The CDR3 sequence is 15 residues long. Per the germline V gene, CDR1 is MNHNY and CDR2 is SVGAGI (reference sequence).